The clone carrying this T cell receptor (beta chain) has only one observation. This entry is derived from a study of control samples from healthy donors and cancer patients. CDR1 and CDR2 from the germline V gene are LGHNA and YNFKEQ. The length of the CDR3 is 17 residues. The V end was cut by 1 base, the J end by 0 bases, with 16 bases between. Sequencing used immunoSEQ multiplex PCR; TCRdb keeps in-frame clones, though not all of them. The sample comprises roughly 150,000 clones, more than 85% of which are singletons, and under 2.5% rests with the top ten. Material: blood. The chain couples TRBV4-2 to TRBJ2-7; tentatively, D is TRBD2 (6 bases). This sequence originates from a man in his fifties or sixties in good health. CDR3 sequence (DNA): TGTGCCAGCAGCCAAGTCGTTAGCGGAGGCAGCTCCTACGAGCAGTACTTC. The encoded protein is CASSQVVSGGSSYEQYF.